This TCR beta chain was retrieved from a study of T cells after posttransplantation cyclophosphamide. The V and J ends lost 3 bases and 4 bases respectively, with 15 bases between them. The CDR3 covers 15 residues. Germline values: CDR1 LNHDA, CDR2 SQIVND (reference sequence). This clone has at least ten counts. Sequenced by immunoSEQ multiplex PCR; TCRdb stores in-frame clones only, minus some. The record shows 32,000 or so clones for this sample, with no singletons present. The chain employs TRBV19 and TRBJ1-2; D uncertain. Sequencing was done on a sample of PBMCs. This receptor was obtained from a woman aged 55 to 70 in good health, CMV-negative, and a related stem cell transplant donor. The CDR3 DNA is TGTGCCAGTAGTATTAAGACTTCCCTTGGCTATGGCTACACCTTC. This gives the protein CASSIKTSLGYGYTF.